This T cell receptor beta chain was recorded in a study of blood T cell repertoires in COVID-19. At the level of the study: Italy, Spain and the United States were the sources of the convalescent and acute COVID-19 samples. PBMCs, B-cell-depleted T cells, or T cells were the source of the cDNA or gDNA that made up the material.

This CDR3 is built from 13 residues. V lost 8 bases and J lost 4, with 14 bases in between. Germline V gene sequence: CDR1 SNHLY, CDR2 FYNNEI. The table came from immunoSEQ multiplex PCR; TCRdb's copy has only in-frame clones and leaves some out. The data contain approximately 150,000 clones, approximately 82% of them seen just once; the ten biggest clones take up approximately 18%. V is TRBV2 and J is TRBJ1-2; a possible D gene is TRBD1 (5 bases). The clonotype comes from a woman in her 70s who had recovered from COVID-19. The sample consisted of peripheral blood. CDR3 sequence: CASGQGTFYGYTF. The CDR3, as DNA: TGTGCCAGCGGCCAGGGTACGTTCTATGGCTACACCTTC.